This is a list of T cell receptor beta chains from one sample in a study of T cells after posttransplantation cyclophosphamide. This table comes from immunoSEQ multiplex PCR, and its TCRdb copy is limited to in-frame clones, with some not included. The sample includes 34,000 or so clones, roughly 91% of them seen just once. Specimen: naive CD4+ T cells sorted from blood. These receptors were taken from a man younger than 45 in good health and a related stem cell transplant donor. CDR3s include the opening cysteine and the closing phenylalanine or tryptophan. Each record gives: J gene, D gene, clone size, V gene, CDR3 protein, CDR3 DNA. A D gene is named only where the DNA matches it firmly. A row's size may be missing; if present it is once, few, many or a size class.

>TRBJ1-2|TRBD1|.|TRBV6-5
CASTGQGPNYGYTF
TGTGCCAGCACTGGACAGGGGCCAAACTATGGCTACACCTTC
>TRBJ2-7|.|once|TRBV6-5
CASSYFGGSYEQYF
TGTGCCAGCAGTTACTTCGGGGGCTCCTACGAGCAGTACTTC
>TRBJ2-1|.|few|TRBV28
CASMAARLYNEQFF
TGTGCCAGCATGGCGGCCCGGCTATACAATGAGCAGTTCTTC
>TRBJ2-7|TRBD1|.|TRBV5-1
CASSAYPGTGAAYEQYF
TGCGCCAGCAGCGCGTATCCCGGGACAGGGGCCGCCTACGAGCAGTACTTC
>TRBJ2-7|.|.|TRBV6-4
CASNRPSSSYEQYF
TGTGCCAGCAATCGGCCTTCTAGCTCCTACGAGCAGTACTTC
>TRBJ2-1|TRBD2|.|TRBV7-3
CASSSIAGGHNEQFF
TGTGCCAGCAGCTCAATAGCGGGGGGGCACAATGAGCAGTTCTTC
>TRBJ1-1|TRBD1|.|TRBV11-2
CASSYIDRDAFF
TGTGCCAGCAGCTACATCGACAGGGACGCTTTCTTT
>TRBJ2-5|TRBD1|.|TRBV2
CASSGPGQATRETQYF
TGTGCCAGCAGTGGCCCGGGACAGGCTACGAGGGAGACCCAGTACTTC
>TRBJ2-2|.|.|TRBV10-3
CAISESTRHKAGELFF
TGTGCCATCAGTGAGTCGACTCGGCACAAGGCCGGGGAGCTGTTTTTT
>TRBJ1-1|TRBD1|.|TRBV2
CASSLDRVLNTEAFF
TGTGCCAGCAGTCTTGACAGGGTCCTGAACACTGAAGCTTTCTTT
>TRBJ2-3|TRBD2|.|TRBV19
CASSGTSGDYNTDTQYF
TGTGCCAGTAGTGGGACTAGCGGGGATTATAACACAGATACGCAGTATTTT
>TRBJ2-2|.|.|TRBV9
CASSAWGRDTGELFF
TGTGCCAGCAGCGCCTGGGGGCGCGACACCGGGGAGCTGTTTTTT
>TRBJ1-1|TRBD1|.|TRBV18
CASSPTGQDDTEAFF
TGTGCCAGCTCACCCACGGGACAGGACGACACTGAAGCTTTCTTT
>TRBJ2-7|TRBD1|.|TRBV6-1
CASRGQGTYEQYF
TGTGCCAGCAGAGGACAGGGGACCTACGAGCAGTACTTC
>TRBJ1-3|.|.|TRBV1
CTSSQDNEQTSGNTIYF
TGCACCAGCAGCCAAGATAATGAGCAAACCTCTGGAAACACCATATATTTT